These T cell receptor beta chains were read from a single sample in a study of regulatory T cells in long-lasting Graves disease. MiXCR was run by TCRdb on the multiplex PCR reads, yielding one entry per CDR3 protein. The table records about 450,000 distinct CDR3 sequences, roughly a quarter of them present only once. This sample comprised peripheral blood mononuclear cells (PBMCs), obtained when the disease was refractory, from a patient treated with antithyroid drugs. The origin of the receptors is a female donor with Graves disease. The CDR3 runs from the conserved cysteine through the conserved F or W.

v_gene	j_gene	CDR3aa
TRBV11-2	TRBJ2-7	CASSLLEKGYEQYF
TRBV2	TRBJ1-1	CASRPPRANEAFF
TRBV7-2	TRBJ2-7	CASSYSTSGAYEQYF
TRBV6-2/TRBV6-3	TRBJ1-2	CASRDGSYGYTF
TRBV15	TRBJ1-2	CATSRERLGAGYTF
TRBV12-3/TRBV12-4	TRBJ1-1	CASSLALGRTYTEAFF
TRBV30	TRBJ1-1	CAWTPVGTEAFF
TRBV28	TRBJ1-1	CASSMTENTEAFF
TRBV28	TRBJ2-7	CASSVGEQYF
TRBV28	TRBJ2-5	CASSPGSVAGGLEETQYF
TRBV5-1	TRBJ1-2	CASSLGTSTNYGYTF
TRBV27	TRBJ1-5	CASSSSGRYNQPQHF
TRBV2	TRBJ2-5	CASSEIDPRLYF
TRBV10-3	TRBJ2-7	CAISDRQGGEQYF
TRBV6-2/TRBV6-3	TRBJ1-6	CASSYSTVNNSPLHF
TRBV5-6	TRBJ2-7	CASSRDGTGIHEQYF
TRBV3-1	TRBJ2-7	CASSPGVAGVEEQYF
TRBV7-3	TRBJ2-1	CASSLSAGSVNEQFF
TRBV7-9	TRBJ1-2	CASSPLPDGGGYTF
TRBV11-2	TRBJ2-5	CASSRPGGETQYF
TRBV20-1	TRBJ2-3	CSARDLERGGTDTQYF
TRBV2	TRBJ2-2	CAGHLQGGLNTGELFF
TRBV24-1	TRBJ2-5	CATSDFPGLAEQETQYF
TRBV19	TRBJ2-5	CASSPRGQIETQYF
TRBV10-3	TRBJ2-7	CAISDEIRDEQYF
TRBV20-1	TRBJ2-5	CSARGLAGIYQETQYF
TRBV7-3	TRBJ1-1	CASSSGPNTEAFF
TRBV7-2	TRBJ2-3	CASSLGRPDTQYF
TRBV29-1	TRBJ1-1	CSVVPGPGTEAFF
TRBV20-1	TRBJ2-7	CSASPQGTGGKQYF
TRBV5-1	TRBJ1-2	CASSLVLTPGGQDYGYTF
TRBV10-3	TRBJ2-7	CAISEAGGPYEQYF
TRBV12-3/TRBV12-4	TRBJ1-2	CASSPDYKNYGYTF
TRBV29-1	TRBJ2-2	CSGTGGSNTGELFF
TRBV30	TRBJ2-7	CALNRGVYEQYF
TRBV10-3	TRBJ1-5	CAISGQGIGNQPQHF
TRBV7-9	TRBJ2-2	CASSEPGGDTGELFF
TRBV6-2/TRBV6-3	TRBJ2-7	CASSYVAGEQYF
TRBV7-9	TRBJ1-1	CASSPGQSWGEAFF
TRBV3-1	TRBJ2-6	CASSSRTSGSTGANVLTF
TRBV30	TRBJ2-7	CAWSVSGTIKPYEQYF
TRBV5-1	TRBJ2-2	CASSLRKNTGELFF
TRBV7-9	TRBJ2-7	CASSLPTRDLVGEQYF
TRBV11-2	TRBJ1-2	CASSLESGNYGYTF
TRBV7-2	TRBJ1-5	CASSSNEIRGRNQPQHF
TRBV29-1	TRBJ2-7	CSVLTPIGGYEQYF
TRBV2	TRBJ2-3	CASSLGWGASTDTQYF
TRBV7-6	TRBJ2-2	CASSLFATNPTGNTGELFF